Listed below are T cell receptor beta chains from one sample, sequenced in a study of human T cells and chemical hapten exposure. In TCRdb, the RACE reads were re-called with MiXCR into one record per CDR3 protein. Of some 40,000 distinct CDR3 sequences in the sample, about 3.7% were seen once. The sample consisted of whole blood. These receptors came from a human donor in good health. Some clones in this sample may be carry-over from other donors' samples. Each CDR3 is given with its conserved first and last residue. D genes are given only for firm matches. The size of a clone is reported for some rows only, either as once, few or many, or as a class for expanded clones.

clone size,J gene,V gene,D gene,CDR3 DNA,CDR3 protein
large,TRBJ2-7,TRBV27,.,TGTGCCAGCACTCCAGTCAAGGCCCCCTACGAGCAGTACTTC,CASTPVKAPYEQYF
many,TRBJ2-7,TRBV5-1,TRBD2,TGCGCCAGCAGCTTGTGGAGCGGGAGCTCCTACGAGCAGTACTTC,CASSLWSGSSYEQYF
many,TRBJ1-2,TRBV20-1,TRBD1,TGCAGTGCTAGTCCTGAGGGACAGGGGTATGGCTACACCTTC,CSASPEGQGYGYTF
.,TRBJ1-1,TRBV5-1,.,TGCGCCAGCAGCTTGGCCGGGAACACTGAAGCTTTCTTT,CASSLAGNTEAFF
.,TRBJ2-3,TRBV7-8,.,TGTGCCAGCAGTACCCTCCTTATAGTGACAGATACGCAGTATTTT,CASSTLLIVTDTQYF
many,TRBJ2-1,TRBV13,.,TGTGCCAGCAGCTTAGGGGGATACTCTTACAATGAGCAGTTCTTC,CASSLGGYSYNEQFF
many,TRBJ1-5,TRBV20-1,.,TGCAGTGCTGGGACACTAAATAGCAATCAGCCCCAGCATTTT,CSAGTLNSNQPQHF
.,TRBJ1-2,TRBV29-1,.,TGCAGCGTTGAATTTACGGGACAAATCTTCTATGGCTACACCTTC,CSVEFTGQIFYGYTF
many,TRBJ2-1,TRBV29-1,.,TGCAGCGTTGAAGAAGGCCAGGGAAATGAGCAGTTCTTC,CSVEEGQGNEQFF
many,TRBJ1-3,TRBV12-3/TRBV12-4,.,TGTGCCAGCAGCCCGAGGGGGGGCCCTGGAAACACCATATATTTT,CASSPRGGPGNTIYF
many,TRBJ2-1,TRBV28,TRBD2,TGTGCCAGCAGTTCAAGCGGGAGGCTCCACAATGAGCAGTTCTTC,CASSSSGRLHNEQFF
few,TRBJ2-3,TRBV6-4,TRBD2,TGTGCCAGCAGCGGGACTAGCGGGGATCTAGATACGCAGTATTTT,CASSGTSGDLDTQYF
.,TRBJ1-1,TRBV11-1,.,TGTGCCAGCAGCTTACAGCTGAACACTGAAGCTTTCTTT,CASSLQLNTEAFF
many,TRBJ1-5,TRBV15,.,TGTGCCACCAGCAGAGACCTTAATAGCAATCAGCCCCAGCATTTT,CATSRDLNSNQPQHF
many,TRBJ2-3,TRBV6-1,TRBD2,TGTGCCATCCTAGGGACTACTTTAAGCACAGATACGCAGTATTTT,CAILGTTLSTDTQYF
.,TRBJ2-5,TRBV30,TRBD2,TGTGCCTGGAAAGGGACTAGCGGGACCCAAGAGACCCAGTACTTC,CAWKGTSGTQETQYF
many,TRBJ1-1,TRBV24-1,.,TGTGCCACCCTTTCTACGCAGGGGCGTAGCACTGAAGCTTTCTTT,CATLSTQGRSTEAFF
many,TRBJ2-3,TRBV10-3,.,TGTGCCACCTCTCAGTGGAGCACAGATACGCAGTATTTT,CATSQWSTDTQYF
few,TRBJ1-1,TRBV28,.,TGTGCCAGCAGTTTAGCGTTTTTAGGGGCAATAAAGGACACTGAAGCTTTCTTT,CASSLAFLGAIKDTEAFF
.,TRBJ2-2,TRBV2,.,TGTGCCAGCAAAGGACAGATCACCGGGGAGCTGTTTTTT,CASKGQITGELFF
few,TRBJ2-3,TRBV27,TRBD2,TGTGCCAGCGTCGCCCTAGCGGCCCAGAGCACAGATACGCAGTATTTT,CASVALAAQSTDTQYF
many,TRBJ2-2,TRBV29-1,.,TGCAGCCTCCGGGTGGCCGGGGAGCTGTTTTTT,CSLRVAGELFF
.,TRBJ2-6,TRBV27,.,TGTGCCAGCAGTTACCGACGGGGCAACGTCCTGACTTTC,CASSYRRGNVLTF
few,TRBJ1-2,TRBV25-1,.,TGTGCCAGCAGTGAAACCCCCTTTGGATATGGCTACACCTTC,CASSETPFGYGYTF
many,TRBJ1-1,TRBV28,.,TGTGCCAGCAGTTCCCTCCGTCGGCGAGGCGAAGCTTTCTTT,CASSSLRRRGEAFF
few,TRBJ1-4,TRBV6-6,.,TGTGCCAGCAGCCCCGTGGGATTAAGCTCCGATGAAAAACTGTTTTTT,CASSPVGLSSDEKLFF
many,TRBJ2-3,TRBV18,.,TGTGCCAGCTCCCCGCCTGGGAGGTCAGATACGCAGTATTTT,CASSPPGRSDTQYF
many,TRBJ2-4,TRBV4-1,.,TGCGCCAGCAGCCAAGGGGTGCTGGTTTCAGCCAAAAACATTCAGTACTTC,CASSQGVLVSAKNIQYF
many,TRBJ2-7,TRBV28,TRBD2,TGTGCCAGCAGTTTAGAGCGGGAGGGCCTCTACGAGCAGTACTTC,CASSLEREGLYEQYF
many,TRBJ2-3,TRBV6-4,TRBD2,TGTGCCAGCAGTGAGACGGGAGGTGGAGCAGATACGCAGTATTTT,CASSETGGGADTQYF
many,TRBJ2-1,TRBV27,TRBD1,TGTGCCAGCAAATCCTACCTAAGGGACAGGGGAGTAGATGAGCAGTTCTTC,CASKSYLRDRGVDEQFF
many,TRBJ2-1,TRBV20-1,TRBD2,TGCAGTGCTCATAGCGGGACTCACTACAATGAGCAGTTCTTC,CSAHSGTHYNEQFF
many,TRBJ2-3,TRBV20-1,.,TGCAGTGCCCCCGGCCGGCTACACACAGATACGCAGTATTTT,CSAPGRLHTDTQYF
medium-sized,TRBJ2-3,TRBV28,.,TGTGCCAGCAGTTATAGGGGAGGGGGACGAACGCAGTATTTT,CASSYRGGGRTQYF
.,TRBJ2-1,TRBV27,TRBD2,TGTGCCAGCAGTCCCTATCCACTAGCGGGAGTCAATGAGCAGTTCTTC,CASSPYPLAGVNEQFF
many,TRBJ2-3,TRBV5-6,TRBD2,TGTGCCAGCAGCTTCGGACTAGCGGGCTTACCTACGCAGTATTTT,CASSFGLAGLPTQYF
few,TRBJ2-1,TRBV29-1,.,TGCAGCGTTAATGAGCAGTTCTTC,CSVNEQFF